Following are 21 T cell receptor beta chains from one sample sequenced in a study of blood T cell repertoires in COVID-19. Here immunoSEQ multiplex PCR was the method, and the copy in TCRdb shows in-frame clones only, minus some. Of 110,000 or so clones in the sample, 70% to 90% are singletons; the top ten hold about 3.4%. Sequencing was done on a sample of peripheral blood. These receptors were taken from a man in his forties with acute or convalescent COVID-19.

The chain joins TRBV14 to TRBJ2-3, with 9 bases matching TRBD1. The germline V gene has CDR1 SGHDN and CDR2 FVKESK. The CDR3 totals 15 residues. With 4 bases clipped from V and 10 bases from J, the junction kept 12 bases outside the gene matches. CDR3 in amino acids: CASSLGRTGVPPQYF. CDR3 coding DNA: TGTGCCAGCAGCCTCGGCCGGACAGGGGTTCCCCCGCAGTATTTT.

This chain joins TRBV9 and TRBJ2-1; 7 positions match TRBD1. Germline lookup yields CDR1 SGDLS and CDR2 YYNGEE. The CDR3 has 16 amino acids. V lost 0 bases to trimming and J lost 0 bases; unmatched junction nucleotides: 3. CDR3 sequence (DNA): TGTGCCAGCAGCGTAGGAGGGGGCTACTCCTACAATGAGCAGTTCTTC. It yields the protein CASSVGGGYSYNEQFF.

The chain carries TRBV6-2 or TRBV6-3 and TRBJ2-7; D remains ambiguous. The CDR3 is made up of 12 amino acids. The V gene lost 6 bases and the J gene lost 7 bases, with 13 bases spanning the gap. Germline CDR1 MNHEY, CDR2 SVGEGT. In DNA form, the CDR3 reads TGTGCCAGCAGCCCGACTGGCGGTGAGCAGTACTTC. Translating gives CASSPTGGEQYF.

V is TRBV2 and J is TRBJ1-6; tentative D call: TRBD1 (5 bases). The CDR3 spans 12 residues. Looked up from germline, CDR1 is SNHLY and CDR2 is FYNNEI. V was clipped by 6 bases and J by 10 bases, with 10 bases between them. The CDR3 is CASSQGPSPLHF. The CDR3 DNA follows: TGTGCCAGCAGCCAGGGTCCCTCACCCCTCCACTTT.

The chain employs TRBV5-8 and TRBJ1-3, with D possibly matching TRBD1 (6 bases). CDR1 is SGHTS and CDR2 is YDEGEE in the germline V gene. V dropped 6 bases and J dropped 5 bases, with 15 bases sitting between them. The CDR3 is made up of 14 amino acids. The CDR3 here is CASTREGERNTIYF. CDR3 nucleotide sequence: TGTGCCAGCACCAGAGAGGGGGAAAGAAACACCATATATTTT.

This clone has just one count. V usage is TRBV30 and J usage is TRBJ1-2, with 9 bases fitting TRBD1. Germline trimming cut 0 bases from V and 0 bases from J; bases unmatched to any gene: 29. Germline CDR1 reads GTSNPN; CDR2 reads SVGIG (reference sequence). The CDR3 is 24 residues long. The CDR3 region is CAWSVGELRRTGDRIRLTNYGYTF. The CDR3 nucleotides are TGTGCCTGGAGTGTCGGAGAACTCAGGCGGACAGGGGATCGCATCCGACTCACTAACTATGGCTACACCTTC.

The chain combines TRBV18 with TRBJ1-3, with D perhaps TRBD1 (5 bases). Germline-derived CDR1 and CDR2 are KGHSH and LQKENI. The length of the CDR3 is 15 residues. Trimming pared 0 bases from V and 3 bases from J, leaving 9 bases between. The CDR3 nucleotides are TGTGCCAGCTCACCACCGCAGGGTGATGGAAACACCATATATTTT. Encoded protein: CASSPPQGDGNTIYF.

The CDR3 here is CAPRGDSLLPTGYTF. The CDR3 DNA is TGCGCCCCCAGGGGGGACAGCCTGTTGCCTACTGGCTACACCTTC. The genes are TRBV10-2 and TRBJ1-2; 7 bases align to TRBD1. Looked up from germline, CDR1 is WSHSY and CDR2 is SAAADI. V lost 11 bases, J lost 7 bases, and 19 bases stayed unmatched. The CDR3 is 15 amino acids.

This clone was seen a few times. The genes are TRBV30 and TRBJ2-7; 8 nucleotides match TRBD1. Germline V gene data show CDR1 as GTSNPN and CDR2 as SVGIG (reference sequence). CDR3 size: 15 residues. V was clipped by 2 bases and J by 5 bases; unmatched bases: 11. The CDR3 DNA reads TGTGCCTGGAGTAGCCCCGGACAGGGTAAGGACGAGCAGTACTTC. Its translation: CAWSSPGQGKDEQYF.

V and J are TRBV28 and TRBJ2-1, with no clear D. The V end lost 3 bases, the J end lost 7 bases, and 13 bases lay between the germline ends. Germline-derived CDR1 and CDR2 are MDHEN and SYDVKM. This CDR3 is 14 amino acids long. DNA for the CDR3: TGTGCCAGCAGTTTCGAGGCTTGGTTGAATGAGCAGTTCTTC. It is translated as CASSFEAWLNEQFF.

The chain recombines TRBV3-1 (or the pseudogene TRBV3-2) with TRBJ2-1; 9 bases match TRBD2. The CDR3 runs 15 residues. V shed 0 bases, J shed 12 bases, and the junction held 9 bases outside the gene matches. Germline V CDR1 and CDR2: LGHDT, YNNKEL (reference sequence). The CDR3 loop reads CASSQDSGTSRAQFF. The CDR3 DNA is TGTGCCAGCAGCCAAGATTCCGGGACTAGCAGGGCGCAGTTCTTC.

The CDR3 reads CATSGLGSTDTQYF. The CDR3 bases are TGTGCCACCAGTGGGTTGGGCTCAACAGATACGCAGTATTTT. The chain employs TRBV24-1 and TRBJ2-3, with no clear D. With 5 bases removed from V and 3 bases from J, the gap between germline ends came to 11 bases. This CDR3 region has 14 residues. CDR1 and CDR2 from the germline V gene are KGHDR and SFDVKD.

This chain connects TRBV5-8 to TRBJ1-5, with TRBD1 matching 7 bases. V lost 0 bases, J lost 1 base, and 4 bases stayed unmatched. The CDR3 totals 16 residues. CDR1 is SGHTS and CDR2 is YDEGEE in the germline V gene. The CDR3 loop reads CASSLASRGSNQPQHF. The CDR3 DNA reads TGTGCCAGCAGCTTGGCGAGCAGGGGGAGCAATCAGCCCCAGCATTTT. The variable domain in full, with the rest retrieved from reference TRBV5-8 and TRBJ1-5, is EAGVTQSPTHLIKTRGQQATLRCSPISGHTSVYWYQQALGLGLQFLLWYDEGEERNRGNFPPRFSGRQFPNYSSELNVNALELEDSALYLCASSLASRGSNQPQHFGDGTRLSIL.

The V call is TRBV9, the J call TRBJ2-2, with 12 bases lining up with TRBD1. J was trimmed by 5 bases and V by 3 bases; bases with no gene match: 5. This CDR3 spans 16 amino acids. Germline assignment: CDR1 SGDLS and CDR2 YYNGEE. This chain's CDR3 is CASSARDRGLTGELFF. The CDR3 nucleotides read TGTGCCAGCAGCGCCCGGGACAGGGGGCTGACCGGGGAGCTGTTTTTT.

The chain links TRBV7-2 to TRBJ2-3; 7 bases align to TRBD2. The CDR3 has 15 residues. Germline values: CDR1 SGHTA, CDR2 FQGNSA. V shed 7 bases, J shed 1 base, and the junction held 8 bases outside the gene matches. In DNA form, the CDR3 reads TGTGCCAGCACCTCCGCGGGGGTCCGCACAGATACGCAGTATTTT. This sequence encodes CASTSAGVRTDTQYF.

The rearrangement links TRBV12-5 to TRBJ1-1; 8 bases map to TRBD1. The CDR3 extends over 16 amino acids. Germline CDR1 is LGHNT and CDR2 is FRNRAP. The V segment lost 4 bases and the J segment 0 bases; nucleotides outside the gene matches: 7. The CDR3 spells CASGSDRDLVNTEAFF. The CDR3 DNA follows: TGTGCTAGTGGTTCGGACAGGGATTTAGTGAACACTGAAGCTTTCTTT.

The chain couples TRBV6-4 to TRBJ2-3, with a tentative D call TRBD1 (6 bases). V shed 6 bases and J shed 2 bases, with 9 bases lying between them. Germline V gene sequence: CDR1 MRHNA, CDR2 SNTAGT. The CDR3 consists of 13 residues. CDR3 loop: CASSTGYTDTQYF. The CDR3 DNA reads as TGTGCCAGCAGCACAGGGTACACAGATACGCAGTATTTT.

The V and J genes are TRBV9 and TRBJ2-7; tentative D call: TRBD2 (6 bases). The CDR3 covers 14 residues. CDR1 is SGDLS, CDR2 YYNGEE, per germline. Trimming pared 0 bases from V and 3 bases from J, leaving 10 bases between. CDR3 sequence reads: CASSVDRGNYEQYF. CDR3 DNA: TGTGCCAGCAGCGTAGACCGGGGGAACTACGAGCAGTACTTC.

The V call is TRBV2, the J call TRBJ1-1; unclear D gene. The V end was cut by 4 bases, the J end by 6 bases, with 18 bases between. The CDR3 is 15 amino acids. Germline CDR1 is SNHLY and CDR2 is FYNNEI. The CDR3 is CASSGLTAALAEAFF. The DNA of the CDR3 is TGTGCCAGCAGTGGCTTAACAGCGGCTTTGGCTGAAGCTTTCTTT.

The chain carries TRBV27 and TRBJ2-7, with D perhaps matching TRBD1 (6 bases). CDR3 length equals 14 residues. Trimming left V 4 bases short and J 11 bases short, with 21 bases between. Per the germline V gene, CDR1 is MNHEY and CDR2 is SMNVEV (reference sequence). The DNA for the CDR3 is TGTGCCAGCAGTTCAGGACTGGGACATCCTTGGGAGTACTTC. Translated, it gives CASSSGLGHPWEYF.

Comments on this clone: Distinct nucleotide sequences in the sample also encode this CDR3. The rearrangement joins TRBV29-1 to TRBJ2-7; maybe TRBD1 (5 bases). The germline V gene has CDR1 SQVTM and CDR2 ANQGSEA. Trimming shortened V by 4 bases and J by 1 base, and 5 bases separated the two germline ends. CDR3 size: 11 residues. The DNA for the CDR3 is TGCAGCGTTGGACAGTCCTACGAGCAGTACTTC. Translated: CSVGQSYEQYF.